These 4 T cell receptor beta chains were sequenced from one sample in a study of blood T cell repertoires in COVID-19 (dated by TCRdb to the early 2020s). The method was the immunoSEQ multiplex PCR assay. TCRdb took over this immuneACCESS table, retaining in-frame rearrangements with V and J assigned. Such tables are incomplete; in checked studies, under half of the missing clones stem from an unresolved V gene, and the remainder is unexplained. Recorded for this sample are 300,000 to 350,000 clones; around 90% of them occurred a single time. Around 2.1% of the sample comes from the top ten. Sample: peripheral blood. Source of these receptors: a man aged 18 to 29 with active or convalescent COVID-19.

The V and J genes are TRBV6-6 and TRBJ2-7; D is possibly TRBD2 (5 bases). Germline V gene lookup returns CDR1 MNHNY and CDR2 SVGAGI (reference sequence). V was pared by 8 bases and J by 3 bases, with 14 bases between. The CDR3 is 13 residues long. The CDR3 coding sequence is TGTGCCAGCTCGGGGATCCCGAACTACGAGCAGTACTTC. It yields the protein CASSGIPNYEQYF.

The chain couples TRBV6-5 to TRBJ1-1; D is uncertain. CDR3 length: 15 residues. V lost 8 bases to trimming and J lost 1 base, with 17 bases between them. From germline, CDR1 is MNHEY and CDR2 SVGAGI. In DNA, the CDR3 is TGTGCCAGCCGGACCTGGAGGGCGGGGAACACTGAAGCTTTCTTT. It translates to CASRTWRAGNTEAFF.

The chain recombines TRBV21-1 with TRBJ2-7; the table's D call, TRBD1, was not checked against the DNA. TRBV21-1 represents a pseudogene. The CDR3 has 13 residues. DNA of the CDR3: TGTGCCAGCAGCGTCGTCAGGCCCTACGAGCAGTACTTC. Translation: CASSVVRPYEQYF.

The chain couples TRBV5-5 to TRBJ1-4; a weak D match, TRBD1 (5 bases). V was shortened by 1 base and J by 8 bases, with 12 bases between the two germline ends. Germline V CDR1 and CDR2: SGHKS, YYEKEE (reference sequence). The CDR3 totals 14 residues. CDR3 in DNA: TGTGCCAGCAGCTTGACCCCCCAGGGCGAAAAACTGTTTTTT. This encodes CASSLTPQGEKLFF.